This T cell receptor beta chain was sequenced for a study of blood T cell repertoires in COVID-19. This clone was counted a single time. Trimming left V 5 bases short and J 0 bases short, with 8 bases between. There are 14 residues in the CDR3. Germline loops: CDR1 SGHAT, CDR2 FQNNGV. Sequencing used immunoSEQ multiplex PCR; TCRdb keeps in-frame clones, though not all of them. The data show around 310,000 clones, 88% seen once. The sequencing input was peripheral blood. This TCR was recovered from a woman aged 50 to 60 with active or convalescent COVID-19. This chain links TRBV11-2 with TRBJ1-3; no clear D gene. The CDR3 is CASSLTDSGNTIYF. The CDR3 coding sequence is TGTGCCAGCAGCCTTACAGACTCTGGAAACACCATATATTTT.